The entry below gives a single T cell receptor beta chain sequence along with its context. What it recognizes is unknown. These data come from a study of post-analysis software for immune sequencing data. At the level of the study: The disease courses spanned relapsing-remitting, secondary progressive and progressive-relapsing forms of multiple sclerosis.

General study findings and limits: Controls showed lower frequencies than patients for several TRBV segments, and TRBV5-6, TRBV5-1 and TRBV20-1 were among these. Among multiple sclerosis patients, normalized Chao1 diversity was significantly below that of controls.

This CDR3 has 15 amino acids. Trimming pared 5 bases from V and 0 bases from J, leaving 14 bases between. Per germline, CDR1 SQVTM and CDR2 ANQGSEA. TCR beta libraries were prepared from cDNA with unique molecular identifiers. From the PCR reads, TCRdb called clonotypes with MiXCR, one entry per CDR3 protein. The data show hundreds of thousands of distinct CDR3 sequences, around 27% seen once. The sample was blood. This chain connects TRBV29-1 to TRBJ2-1; D is undetermined. The TCR comes from a girl between 10 and 17 years old with multiple sclerosis. Here the CDR3 reads CSVSGVPGSYNEQFF. In DNA, the CDR3 is TGCAGCGTTTCTGGAGTCCCGGGCTCCTACAATGAGCAGTTCTTC.